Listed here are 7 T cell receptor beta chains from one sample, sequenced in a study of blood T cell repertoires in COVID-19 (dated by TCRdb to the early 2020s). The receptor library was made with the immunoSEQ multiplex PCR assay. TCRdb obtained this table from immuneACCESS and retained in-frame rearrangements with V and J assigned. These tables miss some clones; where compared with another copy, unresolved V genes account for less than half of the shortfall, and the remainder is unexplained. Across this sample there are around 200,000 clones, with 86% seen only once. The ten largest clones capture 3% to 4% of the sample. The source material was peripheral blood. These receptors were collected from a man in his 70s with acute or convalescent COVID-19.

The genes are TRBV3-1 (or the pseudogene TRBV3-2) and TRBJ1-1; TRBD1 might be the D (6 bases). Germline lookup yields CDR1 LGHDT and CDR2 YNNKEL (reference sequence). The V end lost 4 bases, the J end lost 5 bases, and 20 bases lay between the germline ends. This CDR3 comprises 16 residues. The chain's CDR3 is CASSPDGTPPSTEAFF. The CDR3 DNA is TGTGCCAGCAGCCCCGACGGGACACCCCCGTCTACTGAAGCTTTCTTT.

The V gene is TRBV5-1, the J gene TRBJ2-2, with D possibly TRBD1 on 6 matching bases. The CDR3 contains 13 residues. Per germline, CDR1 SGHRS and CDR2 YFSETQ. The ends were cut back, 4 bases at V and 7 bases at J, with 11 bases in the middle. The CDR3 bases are TGCGCCAGCAGCCTACAGGGAGTCGGGGAGCTGTTTTTT. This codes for CASSLQGVGELFF.

The CDR3 DNA is TGTGCCAGCAGAATTACCTCTTGGCAGTTGAACACTGAAGCTTTCTTT. It translates to CASRITSWQLNTEAFF. J is TRBJ1-1 and V is TRBV27; D remains ambiguous. Per germline, CDR1 MNHEY and CDR2 SMNVEV (reference sequence). The ends were cut back, 6 bases at V and 0 bases at J, with 17 bases in the middle. There are 16 residues in the CDR3.

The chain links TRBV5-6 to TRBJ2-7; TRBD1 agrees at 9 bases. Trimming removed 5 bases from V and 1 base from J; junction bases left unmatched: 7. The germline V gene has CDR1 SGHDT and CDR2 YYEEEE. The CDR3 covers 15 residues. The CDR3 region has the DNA TGTGCCAGCAGAGCTTCCGGGACAGGGTCCTACGAGCAGTACTTC. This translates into CASRASGTGSYEQYF. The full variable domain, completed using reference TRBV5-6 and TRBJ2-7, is DAGVTQSPTHLIKTRGQQVTLRCSPKSGHDTVSWYQQALGQGPQFIFQYYEEEERQRGNFPDRFSGHQFPNYSSELNVNALLLGDSALYLCASRASGTGSYEQYFGPGTRLTVT.

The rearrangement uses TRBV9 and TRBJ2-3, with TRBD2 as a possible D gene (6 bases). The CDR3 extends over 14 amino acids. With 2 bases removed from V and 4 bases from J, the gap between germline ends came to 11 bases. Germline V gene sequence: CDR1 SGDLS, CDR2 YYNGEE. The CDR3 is CASSVTGVADTQYF. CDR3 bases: TGTGCCAGCAGCGTCACGGGAGTCGCAGATACGCAGTATTTT.

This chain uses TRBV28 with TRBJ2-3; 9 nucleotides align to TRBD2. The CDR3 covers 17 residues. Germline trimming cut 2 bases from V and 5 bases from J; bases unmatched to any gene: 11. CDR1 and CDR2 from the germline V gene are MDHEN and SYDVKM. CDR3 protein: CASSLASRAGGQDTQYF. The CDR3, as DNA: TGTGCCAGCAGTTTAGCCTCAAGGGCGGGGGGGCAAGATACGCAGTATTTT. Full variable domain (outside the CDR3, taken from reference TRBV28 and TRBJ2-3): DVKVTQSSRYLVKRTGEKVFLECVQDMDHENMFWYRQDPGLGLRLIYFSYDVKMKEKGDIPEGYSVSREKKERFSLILESASTNQTSMYLCASSLASRAGGQDTQYFGPGTRLTVL.

The CDR3 here is CASSLAGTGVGEQYF. DNA for the CDR3: TGTGCCAGCAGCTTGGCAGGGACAGGGGTTGGAGAGCAGTACTTC. The rearrangement joins TRBV5-5 to TRBJ2-7; TRBD1 agrees at 10 bases. Germline values: CDR1 SGHKS, CDR2 YYEKEE (reference sequence). V shed 0 bases, J shed 7 bases, and the junction held 7 bases outside the gene matches. This CDR3 region has 15 residues.